This T cell receptor (beta chain) was identified during a study of cytomegalovirus exposure and HLA in healthy donors. With regard to this clone: The antigen is undetermined.

Trimming took 4 bases from V and 7 from J, leaving 7 bases between them. CDR3 length: 12 amino acids. Per the germline V gene, CDR1 is MNHNS and CDR2 is SASEGT. Study-wide results and caveats: Links to common viral pathogens appeared, in a later analysis, for several of the most significant clusters. A later look showed TCR association rates differing by HLA locus, highest for DRB1 and lowest for HLA-C. For most TCR beta V segments, an earlier analysis put the productive rate at about 87% or about 30% of the time.

Researchers ran the PCR with 60 Vbeta and 13 Jbeta primers. The assay was immunoSEQ multiplex PCR, and TCRdb's table has in-frame clones only and misses some. The sample holds 150,000 to 200,000 clones. This chain joins TRBV6-1 and TRBJ2-2; D remains ambiguous. Sequences were obtained from PBMCs. The origin of this receptor is a young man in good health and CMV-seronegative. The chain's CDR3 is CASSAFFGELFF. Here the CDR3 DNA reads TGTGCCAGCAGTGCCTTTTTCGGGGAGCTGTTTTTT.